This T cell receptor beta chain emerged from a study of cytomegalovirus exposure and HLA in healthy donors. PCR used 60 Vbeta primers and 13 Jbeta primers. The method was immunoSEQ multiplex PCR; TCRdb's version includes in-frame clones alone and lacks a portion of them. Of 150,000 or so clones in the sample, about three fifths were seen once. Worth noting for this clone: Other DNA sequences in this specimen translate into the identical CDR3.

The CDR3 sequence is 13 residues long. Trimming cost V 8 bases and J 1 base; bases outside gene matches: 3. Germline loops: CDR1 ENHRY, CDR2 SYGVKD. V gene TRBV10-3 combines with J gene TRBJ1-1; 8 bases match TRBD1. Sequences were obtained from PBMCs. The sequence came from a woman in her twenties or thirties in good health and CMV-seropositive. CDR3 nucleotide sequence: TGTGCCATCGGAGGACAGGGGAACACTGAAGCTTTCTTT. Translating gives CAIGGQGNTEAFF.